These 3 T cell receptor beta chains originate from one sample sequenced in a study of shared clonotypes between healthy human individuals. Naive CD8 cells were CD45RO-negative, positively selected for CCR7, excluding terminally differentiated effector memory CD45RA+ cells. TCRdb keeps only in-frame clones here, not all; method: immunoSEQ multiplex PCR. The sample has about 2.2 million clones; 90% to 95% are singletons. Source material: naive CD8+ T cells from PBMCs. These receptors came from a man aged 18 to 30 in good health. Some clones in this sample may be carry-over from other donors' samples.

Comment on this clone: Other DNA sequences of this sample code for an identical CDR3. The chain carries TRBV19 and TRBJ1-5; 9 bases line up with TRBD1. The CDR3 spans 15 residues. Germline loops: CDR1 LNHDA, CDR2 SQIVND (reference sequence). Trimming at V came to 6 bases and at J to 2 bases, leaving 5 bases not matched to a gene. As DNA, the CDR3 is TGTGCCAGTAGAAGGGACAGGGAGGGCAATCAGCCCCAGCATTTT. This sequence encodes CASRRDREGNQPQHF.

The chain joins TRBV7-9 to TRBJ1-1, with 8 bases aligning to TRBD1. Trimming at V came to 1 base and at J to 7 bases, leaving 8 bases not matched to a gene. The CDR3 is made up of 15 amino acids. The germline V gene has CDR1 SEHNR and CDR2 FQNEAQ (reference sequence). In DNA, the CDR3 is TGTGCCAGCAGCTTAGTGGCAGGGGGCGAGGATGAAGCTTTCTTT. It specifies CASSLVAGGEDEAFF.

This chain joins TRBV6-4 and TRBJ2-7, with D maybe TRBD1 (6 bases). The CDR3 covers 14 residues. Trimming took off 5 bases at V and 3 bases at J, with 14 bases between the two ends. Germline CDR1 is MRHNA and CDR2 is SNTAGT. The CDR3 spells CASSPGHLNYEQYF. CDR3 bases: TGTGCCAGCAGTCCGGGACATCTAAACTACGAGCAGTACTTC.